This T cell receptor beta chain was observed in a study of CD8+ T cells in alopecia areata (dated by TCRdb to 2017 to 2018). For the study in its entirety: The treated patients, all with moderate-to-severe alopecia areata, were enrolled in an open-label pilot trial of oral tofacitinib given at 5 to 10 mg twice daily. Tofacitinib was administered for 6 to 18 months, and 6 months of follow-up off drug were then conducted to assess delayed response and recurrence. In treated patients, disease severity was measured using the SALT score, which gives the percentage of scalp surface area affected. The study used high-throughput TCRbeta sequencing to examine T cell clonal expansion in alopecia areata, in both the C3H/HeJ mouse model and human patients. On the human side, TCRbeta sequencing was run on scalp tissue and on sorted CD4+ and CD8+ peripheral blood T cells from healthy controls and from alopecia areata patients with either patchy or totalis/universalis disease. Biopsies were taken from tofacitinib-treated patients at baseline and again at 4 and 24 weeks into treatment, and several of those patients also had a later scalp biopsy. Scalp clonality was compared across normal scalp (n=4), patchy alopecia areata scalp (n=8), and alopecia totalis/universalis scalp (n=8). RNA was obtained with the PAXgene miRNA kit for fixed scalp, the miRNeasy kit for PBMCs, and the RNeasy kit for mouse skin. TCRbeta CDR3 regions were amplified by immunoSEQ multiplex PCR using 35 Vbeta forward and 13 Jbeta reverse primers.

Library method: the immunoSEQ multiplex PCR assay. RNA was extracted from all samples and reverse transcribed into cDNA as template for TCR sequencing. SuperScript III was used for first-strand cDNA synthesis, primed with a 2:1 mix of oligo-dT and random hexamers. A synthetic immune receptor repertoire was used to assess amplification bias, and residual bias was removed computationally. Processing in the source paper ran as follows. Raw reads were preprocessed for error removal, and CDR3 was defined according to IMGT conventions as running from the conserved cysteine to phenylalanine. Clonality was computed by normalizing Shannon entropy by log2 of the number of productive unique TCRs and subtracting the result from 1. CD4 or CD8 identity of scalp clones was inferred by cross-referencing scalp TCRbeta sequences with sorted blood CD4 and CD8 repertoires. TCRdb limited this immuneACCESS table to in-frame rearrangements with V and J called. A share of clones is missing; checked studies link under half to unresolved V genes, and the rest is unexplained. For V, J and clone size, that table is used; D and trimming come from the DNA. The sample records more than 200,000 clones, roughly 64% of which are singletons. 3.5% to 5% of the sample comes from the top ten.

Overall study outcomes, separate from this receptor: Many expanded lesional clones were found to persist in scalp and blood during tofacitinib treatment, and relapse after treatment cessation may be partly explained by this persistence. Shared TCR sequences between patients were less evident than in mice, which may be partly attributable to HLA diversity in the patient population. Because the treated cohort was small and had only one nonresponder, larger studies are needed to examine links between baseline CD8+ expansion and response. Unlike mouse skin, which is dominated by gammadelta T cells, normal human skin has resident alphabeta T cells that are also sequenced, and this complicates analysis of the scalp TCR repertoire. Tofacitinib significantly lowered scalp clonality and the number of expanded CD8+ clones among the top 100 scalp clones. Compared with normal scalp, lesional scalp, particularly in alopecia totalis/universalis, had higher clonality and more expanded CD8+ clones, which suggests antigenic drive.

The time point label for this specimen denotes: roughly 27 days on oral tofacitinib. The sample's treatment or condition label, decoded: oral pan-JAK inhibitor, 5-10 mg twice daily. Peripheral blood and lesional scalp punch biopsies were obtained from patients with alopecia areata. PBMCs were isolated by density centrifugation and stained for CD3, CD4 and CD8, and CD4+ and CD8+ T cells were sorted on a FACSAria. As regards this clone: Which antigen it targets is not known. Base-call qualities are not available, and no considerably larger clone is one nucleotide away.

The germline V gene (reference sequence) sets CDR1 to MNHNY and CDR2 to SVGAGI. The CDR3 holds 12 amino acids from the cysteine to the phenylalanine. The retained sequence is limited to the CDR3, 36 bases, with the frame set at the first base. V was cut back by 2 bases and J by 6 bases, leaving a gap of 4 bases between them. In this chain, TRBV6-6 is recombined with TRBJ2-2; there is no confident call for the D gene. This specimen was CD4+ T cells sorted from blood, taken at week 4, from a patient treated with tofacitinib. This clonotype was sampled from a human donor with alopecia areata. Here the CDR3 is given as CASSYGPGELFF. The nucleotides read TGTGCCAGCAGTTACGGTCCCGGGGAGCTGTTTTTT.